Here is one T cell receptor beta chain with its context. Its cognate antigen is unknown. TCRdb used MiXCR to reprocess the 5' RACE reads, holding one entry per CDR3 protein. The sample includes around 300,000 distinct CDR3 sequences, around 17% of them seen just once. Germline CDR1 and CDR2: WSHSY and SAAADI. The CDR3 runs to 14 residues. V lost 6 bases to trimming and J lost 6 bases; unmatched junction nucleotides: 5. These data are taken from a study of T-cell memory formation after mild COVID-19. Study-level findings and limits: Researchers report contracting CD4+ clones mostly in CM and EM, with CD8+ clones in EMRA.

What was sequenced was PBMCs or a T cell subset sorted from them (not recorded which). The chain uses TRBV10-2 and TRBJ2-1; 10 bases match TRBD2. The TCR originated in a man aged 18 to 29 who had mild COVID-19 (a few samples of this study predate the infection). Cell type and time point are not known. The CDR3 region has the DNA TGCGCCAGCAGGCAAAGCGGGGGGGCCAATGAGCAGTTCTTC. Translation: CASRQSGGANEQFF.